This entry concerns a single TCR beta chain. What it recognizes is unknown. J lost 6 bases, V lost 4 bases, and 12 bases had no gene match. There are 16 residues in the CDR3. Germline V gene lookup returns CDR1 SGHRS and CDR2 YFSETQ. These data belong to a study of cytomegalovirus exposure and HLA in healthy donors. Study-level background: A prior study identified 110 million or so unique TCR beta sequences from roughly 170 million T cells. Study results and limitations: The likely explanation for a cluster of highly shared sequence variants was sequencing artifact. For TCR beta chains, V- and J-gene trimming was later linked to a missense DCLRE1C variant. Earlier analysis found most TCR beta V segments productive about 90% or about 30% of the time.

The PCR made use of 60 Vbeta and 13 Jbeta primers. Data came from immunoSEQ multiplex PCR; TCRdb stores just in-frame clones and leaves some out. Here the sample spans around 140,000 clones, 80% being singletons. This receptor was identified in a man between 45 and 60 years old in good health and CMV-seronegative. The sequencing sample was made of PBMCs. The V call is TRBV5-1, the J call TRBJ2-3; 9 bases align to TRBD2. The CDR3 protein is CASSRTLAGSADTQYF. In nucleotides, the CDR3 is TGCGCCAGCAGCCGAACACTAGCGGGCTCCGCGGATACGCAGTATTTT.